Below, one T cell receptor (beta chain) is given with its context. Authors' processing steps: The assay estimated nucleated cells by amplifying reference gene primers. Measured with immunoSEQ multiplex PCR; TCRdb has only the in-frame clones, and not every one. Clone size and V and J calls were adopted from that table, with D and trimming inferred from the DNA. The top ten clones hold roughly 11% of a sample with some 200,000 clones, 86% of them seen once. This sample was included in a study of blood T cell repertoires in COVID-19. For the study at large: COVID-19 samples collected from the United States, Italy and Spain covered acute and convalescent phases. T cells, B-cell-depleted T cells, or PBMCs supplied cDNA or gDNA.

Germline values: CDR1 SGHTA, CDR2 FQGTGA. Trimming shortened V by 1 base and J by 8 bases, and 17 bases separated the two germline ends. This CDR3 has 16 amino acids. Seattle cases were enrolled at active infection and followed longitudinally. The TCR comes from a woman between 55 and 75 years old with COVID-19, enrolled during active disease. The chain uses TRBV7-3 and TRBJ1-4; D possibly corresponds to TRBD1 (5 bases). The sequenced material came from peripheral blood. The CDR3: CASSLSLQGYDEKLFF. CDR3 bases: TGTGCCAGCAGCTTAAGTCTGCAGGGATATGACGAAAAACTGTTTTTT.